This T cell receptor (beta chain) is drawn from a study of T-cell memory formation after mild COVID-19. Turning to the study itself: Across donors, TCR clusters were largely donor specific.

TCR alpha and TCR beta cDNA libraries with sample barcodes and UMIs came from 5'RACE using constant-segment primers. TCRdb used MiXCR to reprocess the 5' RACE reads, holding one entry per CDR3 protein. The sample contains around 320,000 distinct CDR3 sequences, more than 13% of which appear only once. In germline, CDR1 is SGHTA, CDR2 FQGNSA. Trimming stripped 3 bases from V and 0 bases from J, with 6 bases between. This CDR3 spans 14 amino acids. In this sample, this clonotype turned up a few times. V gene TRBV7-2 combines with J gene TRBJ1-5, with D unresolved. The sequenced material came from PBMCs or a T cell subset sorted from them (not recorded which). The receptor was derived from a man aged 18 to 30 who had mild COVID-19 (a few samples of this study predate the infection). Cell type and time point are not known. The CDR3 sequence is CASSFQSSNQPQHF. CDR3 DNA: TGTGCCAGCAGCTTTCAGTCTAGCAATCAGCCCCAGCATTTT.